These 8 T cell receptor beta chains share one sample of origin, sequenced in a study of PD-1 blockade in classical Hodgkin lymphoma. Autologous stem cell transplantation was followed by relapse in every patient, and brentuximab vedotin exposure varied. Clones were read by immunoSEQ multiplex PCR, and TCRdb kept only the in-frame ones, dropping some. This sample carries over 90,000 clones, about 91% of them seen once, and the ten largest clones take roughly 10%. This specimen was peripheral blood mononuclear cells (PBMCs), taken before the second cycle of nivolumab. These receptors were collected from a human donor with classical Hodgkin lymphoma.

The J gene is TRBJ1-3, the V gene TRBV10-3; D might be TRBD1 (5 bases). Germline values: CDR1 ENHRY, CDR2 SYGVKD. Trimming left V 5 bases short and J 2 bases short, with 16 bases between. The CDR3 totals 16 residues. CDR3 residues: CAISSDAGLAGNTIYF. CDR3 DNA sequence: TGTGCCATCAGTTCGGACGCAGGGCTGGCTGGAAACACCATATATTTT.

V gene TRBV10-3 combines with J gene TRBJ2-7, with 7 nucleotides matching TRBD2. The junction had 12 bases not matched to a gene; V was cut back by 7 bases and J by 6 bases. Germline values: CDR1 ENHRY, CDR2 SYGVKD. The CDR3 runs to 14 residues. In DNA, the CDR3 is TGTGCCATCAATACCGGGACTACCGGATCCGAGCAGTACTTC. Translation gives CAINTGTTGSEQYF.

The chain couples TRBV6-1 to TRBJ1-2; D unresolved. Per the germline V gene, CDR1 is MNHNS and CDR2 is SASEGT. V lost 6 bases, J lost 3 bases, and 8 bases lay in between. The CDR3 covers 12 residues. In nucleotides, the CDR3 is TGTGCCAGCAGAGTTCAGGACTATGGCTACACCTTC. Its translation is CASRVQDYGYTF.

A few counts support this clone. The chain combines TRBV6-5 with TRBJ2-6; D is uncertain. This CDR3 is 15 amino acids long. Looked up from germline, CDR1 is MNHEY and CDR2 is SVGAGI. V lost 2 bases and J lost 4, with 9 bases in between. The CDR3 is CASSYESSGANVLTF. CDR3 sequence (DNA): TGTGCCAGCAGTTACGAATCGTCCGGGGCCAACGTCCTGACTTTC.

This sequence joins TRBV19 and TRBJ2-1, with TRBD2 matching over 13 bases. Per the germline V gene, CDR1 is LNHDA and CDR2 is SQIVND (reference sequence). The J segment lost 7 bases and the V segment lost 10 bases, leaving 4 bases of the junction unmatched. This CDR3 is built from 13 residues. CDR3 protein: CATRTSGSNEQFF. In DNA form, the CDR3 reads TGTGCCACCAGGACTAGCGGGAGTAATGAGCAGTTCTTC.

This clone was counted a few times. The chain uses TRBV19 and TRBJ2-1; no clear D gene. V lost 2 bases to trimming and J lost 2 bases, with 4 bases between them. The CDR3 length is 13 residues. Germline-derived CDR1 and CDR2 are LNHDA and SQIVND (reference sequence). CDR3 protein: CASSINPYNEQFF. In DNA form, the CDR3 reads TGTGCCAGTAGTATAAACCCCTACAATGAGCAGTTCTTC.

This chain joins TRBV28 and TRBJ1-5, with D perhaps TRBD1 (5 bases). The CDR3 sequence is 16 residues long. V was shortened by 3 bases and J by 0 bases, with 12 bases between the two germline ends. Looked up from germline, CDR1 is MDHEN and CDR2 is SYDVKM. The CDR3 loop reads CASSFAGARSNQPQHF. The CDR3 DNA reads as TGTGCCAGCAGTTTCGCCGGGGCCCGTAGCAATCAGCCCCAGCATTTT.

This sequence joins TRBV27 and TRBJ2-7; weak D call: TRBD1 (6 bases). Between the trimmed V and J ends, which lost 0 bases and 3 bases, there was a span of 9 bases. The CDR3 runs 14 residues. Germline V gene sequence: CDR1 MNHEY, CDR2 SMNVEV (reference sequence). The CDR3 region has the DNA TGTGCCAGCAGTTTATCAAGGGGGAACTACGAGCAGTACTTC. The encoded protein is CASSLSRGNYEQYF.